This passage covers 25 T cell receptor beta chains from one sample sequenced in a study of T cell repertoires in cytomegalovirus infection. TCRdb processed the reads anew with MiXCR; each CDR3 protein has one entry. The data contain under 250,000 distinct CDR3 sequences, 6.5% of them singletons. Sequenced sample: PBMCs. The receptors shown here come from a human donor in good health (CMV status not recorded). Some clones in this sample may be carry-over from other donors' samples.

This clonotype was picked up many times. The chain couples TRBV7-2 to TRBJ1-2; TRBD1 matches at 10 bases. The CDR3 is made up of 15 amino acids. Germline V gene sequence: CDR1 SGHTA, CDR2 FQGNSA. Losses at the gene ends were 1 base for V and 6 bases for J; bases not matched to a gene: 5. In DNA, the CDR3 is TGTGCCAGCAGCTTAGGGGGGACAGGGGCCAATGGCTACACCTTC. Its translation is CASSLGGTGANGYTF.

This clonotype was observed at least ten times. The rearrangement uses TRBV28 and TRBJ1-1; D perhaps matches TRBD1 (5 bases). Between the trimmed V and J ends, which lost 2 bases and 6 bases, there was a span of 16 bases. The germline V gene encodes CDR1 MDHEN and CDR2 SYDVKM. The CDR3 has 15 amino acids. For the CDR3, the DNA is TGTGCCAGCAGTTTAATAAGGGGCCCTGGGGCTGAAGCTTTCTTT. It specifies CASSLIRGPGAEAFF.

This clonotype was found many times. The CDR3 DNA reads as TGTGCCAGCACGGGGACTAGCGGGGGCGAGCAGTACTTC. Its translation is CASTGTSGGEQYF. The rearrangement links TRBV27 to TRBJ2-7; 14 nucleotides align to TRBD2. Germline trimming cut 7 bases from V and 6 bases from J; bases unmatched to any gene: 2. CDR1 and CDR2 from the germline V gene are MNHEY and SMNVEV (reference sequence). The CDR3 is 13 residues long.

This clonotype was observed at least ten times. The limits of the CDR3 on the DNA are not certain, so only TCRdb's listed CDR3 is given. The V call is TRBV30, the J call TRBJ2-2; the table gives TRBD1 as D, unverified against the DNA. The germline gives CDR1 GTSNPN, CDR2 SVGIG (reference sequence). From its first to its last residue, the CDR3 has 13 amino acids. CDR3 amino acids: CAWGAFGAGELFF.

For this clonotype: One end of the junction is discordant with germline, which a read error may explain. The CDR3 sequence: CANSLGTGNQPQHF. CDR3 bases: TGTGCCAACAGTTTGGGGACGGGCAATCAGCCCCAGCATTTT. The chain employs TRBV6-2 or TRBV6-3 and TRBJ1-5; the D gene is possibly TRBD1 (5 bases). The CDR3 length is 14 residues. Germline CDR1 and CDR2: MNHEY and SVGEGT.

This clonotype was recorded at least ten times. The J gene is TRBJ1-1, the V gene TRBV6-2 or TRBV6-3, with 7 bases matching TRBD1. Losses at the gene ends were 2 bases for V and 0 bases for J; bases not matched to a gene: 9. The CDR3 covers 17 residues. Germline V lookup: CDR1 MNHEY, CDR2 SVGEGT. The CDR3 bases are TGTGCCAGCAGTTACCAACAGGGGTTGGGGATGAACACTGAAGCTTTCTTT. This translates into CASSYQQGLGMNTEAFF.

There are many counts of this clonotype. The chain links TRBV29-1 to TRBJ1-2; the D gene is possibly TRBD1 (5 bases). The CDR3 totals 15 residues. The V end lost 2 bases, the J end lost 5 bases, and 18 bases lay between the germline ends. Germline-derived CDR1 and CDR2 are SQVTM and ANQGSEA. The CDR3 protein is CSVELAGTGGYGYTF. The CDR3 DNA reads TGCAGCGTTGAATTAGCCGGGACCGGGGGGTATGGCTACACCTTC.

The V call is TRBV5-1, the J call TRBJ1-6, with 7 nucleotides matching TRBD1. Germline CDR1 is SGHRS and CDR2 is YFSETQ. The CDR3 has 15 amino acids. With V trimmed by 0 bases and J by 7 bases, 4 bases remained unmatched. This chain's CDR3 is CASSLAGQRNSPLHF. The CDR3 DNA reads TGCGCCAGCAGCTTGGCGGGACAGAGGAATTCACCCCTCCACTTT. The complete variable domain, with remaining parts taken from reference TRBV5-1 and TRBJ1-6, reads KAGVTQTPRYLIKTRGQQVTLSCSPISGHRSVSWYQQTPGQGLQFLFEYFSETQRNKGNFPGRFSGRQFSNSRSEMNVSTLELGDSALYLCASSLAGQRNSPLHFGNGTRLTVT.

This clonotype was counted many times. The chain couples TRBV11-2 to TRBJ2-1; TRBD2 is a possible D gene (5 bases). V was trimmed by 5 bases and J by 8 bases, leaving 13 bases between them. Germline CDR1 and CDR2: SGHAT and FQNNGV. The length of the CDR3 is 13 residues. CDR3 sequence (DNA): TGTGCCAGCAGCCCCCCTATGGAGGATGAGCAGTTCTTC. Amino acids: CASSPPMEDEQFF.

This clonotype has only a few counts. The chain joins TRBV20-1 to TRBJ1-2; 8 bases match TRBD1. Trimming took 6 bases from V and 6 from J; bases not matched to a gene: 9. This CDR3 has 13 residues. Germline CDR1 is DFQATT and CDR2 is SNEGSKA (reference sequence). CDR3 bases: TGCAGTGCCCCGGACAGGGTCTCTAATGGCTACACCTTC. This gives the protein CSAPDRVSNGYTF.

This clonotype was detected ten times or more. The V and J genes are TRBV7-2 and TRBJ2-1; 12 bases match TRBD2. J lost 8 bases, V lost 1 base, and 6 bases had no gene match. The CDR3 is made up of 16 amino acids. Germline-derived CDR1 and CDR2 are SGHTA and FQGNSA. This CDR3 reads CASSLGASGGAYEQFF. As DNA, the CDR3 is TGTGCCAGCAGCTTAGGTGCTAGCGGGGGGGCATATGAGCAGTTCTTC.

This clonotype has ten or more counts. J is TRBJ2-7 and V is TRBV6-2 or TRBV6-3, with 9 bases aligning to TRBD1. The V gene's germline CDR1 is MNHEY and CDR2 SVGEGT. With 6 bases clipped from V and 7 bases from J, the junction kept 10 bases outside the gene matches. CDR3 length: 14 residues. The CDR3 bases are TGTGCCAGCAGACCTCCGGGACAGGGAGGTGAGCAGTACTTC. Its protein product is CASRPPGQGGEQYF.

This clonotype was detected a few times. The chain is built from TRBV28 and TRBJ2-4, with D possibly matching TRBD2 (6 bases). The CDR3 covers 13 residues. CDR1 and CDR2 (germline): MDHEN, SYDVKM. The V end lost 3 bases, the J end lost 7 bases, and 10 bases lay between the germline ends. The CDR3 coding sequence is TGTGCCAGCAGTTTGCCAGGGAGGAACATTCAGTACTTC. As protein: CASSLPGRNIQYF.

This clonotype has ten or more counts. The chain uses TRBV2 and TRBJ1-4; the D is unclear. The CDR3 is 10 amino acids. Looked up from germline, CDR1 is SNHLY and CDR2 is FYNNEI. The ends were cut back, 2 bases at V and 14 bases at J, with 6 bases in the middle. The CDR3 loop is CASSENMLFF. The CDR3, as DNA: TGTGCCAGCAGTGAAAATATGCTGTTTTTT.

This clonotype showed up many times. The chain recombines TRBV4-1 with TRBJ1-5; D unclear. Germline V lookup: CDR1 MGHRA, CDR2 YSYEKL. The CDR3 length is 16 residues. The V and J ends lost 2 bases and 2 bases respectively, with 13 bases between them. Here the CDR3 DNA reads TGCGCCAGCAGCCAACAGGACCTGAAGGGCAATCAGCCCCAGCATTTT. Translated: CASSQQDLKGNQPQHF.

This clonotype was counted at least ten times. The rearrangement joins TRBV28 to TRBJ2-7; no definite D call. CDR1 is MDHEN and CDR2 is SYDVKM in the germline V gene. V lost 5 bases to trimming and J lost 5 bases, with 10 bases between them. This CDR3 region has 12 residues. CDR3 region: CASSPLLNEQYF. The CDR3 region has the DNA TGTGCCAGCAGTCCTCTCCTGAACGAGCAGTACTTC.

In this sample, this clonotype turned up many times. The chain uses TRBV19 and TRBJ2-5; D is possibly TRBD2 (6 bases). CDR1 is LNHDA and CDR2 is SQIVND in the germline V gene (reference sequence). The CDR3 runs to 14 residues. V was cut by 6 bases and J by 7 bases, with 18 bases left in between. The CDR3: CASRSSLAVGTQYF. The CDR3 DNA is TGTGCCAGTAGGTCAAGTTTAGCGGTTGGGACCCAGTACTTC.

V is TRBV14 and J is TRBJ2-7; 8 bases map to TRBD1. Germline lookup yields CDR1 SGHDN and CDR2 FVKESK. The CDR3 consists of 15 residues. V gave up 4 bases and J gave up 4 bases; unmatched junction bases: 9. CDR3 DNA sequence: TGTGCCAGCAGCCTCCACCGGGACAGGCTGTACGAGCAGTACTTC. It is translated as CASSLHRDRLYEQYF.

This clonotype was recorded many times. This CDR3 reads CASDPQGTAISYGYTF. CDR3 sequence (DNA): TGTGCCAGTGACCCACAAGGGACAGCTATATCCTATGGCTACACCTTC. This chain uses TRBV2 with TRBJ1-2, with 7 nucleotides matching TRBD1. The CDR3 consists of 16 residues. V was clipped by 9 bases and J by 4 bases; unmatched bases: 17. Germline lookup yields CDR1 SNHLY and CDR2 FYNNEI. Full variable domain (outside the CDR3, taken from reference TRBV2 and TRBJ1-2): EPEVTQTPSHQVTQMGQEVILRCVPISNHLYFYWYRQILGQKVEFLVSFYNNEISEKSEIFDDQFSVERPDGSNFTLKIRSTKLEDSAMYFCASDPQGTAISYGYTFGSGTRLTVV.

This clonotype was seen many times. The CDR3 protein is CASSLQLEGTEAFF. CDR3 DNA: TGTGCCAGCAGCTTGCAACTAGAGGGGACTGAAGCTTTCTTT. The chain employs TRBV7-2 and TRBJ1-1; D might be TRBD1 (5 bases). Per germline, CDR1 SGHTA and CDR2 FQGNSA. CDR3 size: 14 residues. V was cut by 3 bases and J by 5 bases, with 13 bases left in between. The whole variable domain, filled in from reference TRBV7-2 and TRBJ1-1, reads GAGVSQSPSNKVTEKGKDVELRCDPISGHTALYWYRQSLGQGLEFLIYFQGNSAPDKSGLPSDRFSAERTGGSVSTLTIQRTQQEDSAVYLCASSLQLEGTEAFFGQGTRLTVV.

This clonotype was counted many times. V and J are TRBV5-1 and TRBJ2-3, with TRBD1 as a possible D gene (6 bases). This CDR3 has 15 residues. Trimming removed 1 base at V and 1 base at J, with 10 bases between. The germline CDR1 and CDR2 sequences are SGHRS and YFSETQ. The CDR3 coding sequence is TGCGCCAGCAGCTTGAGACAGGAGGGCACAGATACGCAGTATTTT. Its protein product is CASSLRQEGTDTQYF.

This clonotype was recorded at least ten times. The chain uses TRBV6-2 or TRBV6-3 and TRBJ2-3, with 8 bases matching TRBD2. J was trimmed by 2 bases and V by 6 bases; bases with no gene match: 10. CDR3 length equals 16 residues. Germline loops: CDR1 MNHEY, CDR2 SVGEGT. Here the CDR3 reads CASSPFAGGFTDTQYF. The CDR3 DNA is TGTGCCAGCAGCCCTTTTGCGGGGGGCTTCACAGATACGCAGTATTTT.

In its sample, this clonotype was seen many times. V gene TRBV10-3 combines with J gene TRBJ2-5, with 10 bases lining up with TRBD1. The V segment lost 0 bases and the J segment 4 bases; nucleotides outside the gene matches: 8. The CDR3 contains 17 residues. Germline CDR1 reads ENHRY; CDR2 reads SYGVKD. The CDR3 nucleotides are TGTGCCATCAGTGAGTCGGGACAGGGGCGAGTTGGAGAGACCCAGTACTTC. Translated, it gives CAISESGQGRVGETQYF.

This clonotype was picked up many times. The V call is TRBV7-2, the J call TRBJ2-3; D is perhaps TRBD1 (6 bases). Deletions cut 3 bases from V and 4 bases from J, with 11 bases between. The germline CDR1 and CDR2 sequences are SGHTA and FQGNSA. The CDR3 is 14 amino acids. The CDR3 loop reads CASSLGAAADTQYF. DNA for the CDR3: TGTGCCAGCAGCTTGGGGGCCGCCGCAGATACGCAGTATTTT.

The sample holds many counts of this clonotype. The chain has TRBV7-2 and TRBJ2-5, with 10 bases matching TRBD2. The CDR3 totals 16 residues. Germline values: CDR1 SGHTA, CDR2 FQGNSA. V shed 4 bases and J 4 bases; nucleotides not matched to a gene: 9. The CDR3 DNA reads TGTGCCAGCAGCTGGGGGATAGCGGGGGGACGAGAGACCCAGTACTTC. This encodes CASSWGIAGGRETQYF.